Following are 27 T cell receptor beta chains from one sample sequenced in a study of blood T cell repertoires in COVID-19. Produced via immunoSEQ multiplex PCR; TCRdb's table is partial and in-frame only. Here the sample spans some 400,000 clones, roughly nine tenths being singletons. Sequenced sample: PBMCs or T cells enriched from blood (not recorded which). Every receptor here comes from a woman aged 40 to 49 who had been exposed to COVID-19.

This chain joins TRBV2 and TRBJ2-7; D call uncertain. V lost 2 bases and J lost 5, with 10 bases in between. This CDR3 is 13 amino acids long. Looked up from germline, CDR1 is SNHLY and CDR2 is FYNNEI. The CDR3: CASSERSRNEQYF. CDR3 nucleotides: TGTGCCAGCAGTGAACGGTCAAGAAACGAGCAGTACTTC.

For the CDR3, the DNA is TGCGCCAGCAGCTTTCAACCCGGACTAGCGGGGGAGAGCTCCTACGAGCAGTACTTC. It specifies CASSFQPGLAGESSYEQYF. The chain employs TRBV5-1 and TRBJ2-7; the match to TRBD2 covers 13 bases. J gave up 0 bases and V 2 bases, and 11 bases lay outside the gene matches. Germline V gene sequence: CDR1 SGHRS, CDR2 YFSETQ. This CDR3 is built from 19 residues.

The chain joins TRBV28 to TRBJ1-2; a weak D match, TRBD1 (6 bases). CDR1 MDHEN and CDR2 SYDVKM come from the germline V gene. The CDR3 runs 12 residues. The V end was cut by 4 bases, the J end by 8 bases, with 11 bases between. In DNA, the CDR3 is TGTGCCAGCAGTTCCCAGGGGAGCGGCTACACCTTC. Translation: CASSSQGSGYTF.

V gene TRBV5-4 combines with J gene TRBJ2-7, with 9 bases that match TRBD1. The trim removed 4 bases at V and 6 bases at J, leaving 5 bases unmatched. The CDR3 length is 13 residues. Germline CDR1 is SGHNT and CDR2 is YYREEE (reference sequence). This CDR3 reads CASSAGQGVEQYF. Here the CDR3 DNA reads TGTGCCAGCAGCGCGGGACAGGGAGTCGAGCAGTACTTC. Full variable domain (missing parts from reference TRBV5-4 and TRBJ2-7): ETGVTQSPTHLIKTRGQQVTLRCSSQSGHNTVSWYQQALGQGPQFIFQYYREEENGRGNFPPRFSGLQFPNYSSELNVNALELDDSALYLCASSAGQGVEQYFGPGTRLTVT.

The chain carries TRBV28 and TRBJ1-2; 7 bases map to TRBD1. The CDR3 has 15 residues. The V and J ends lost 4 bases and 4 bases, in that order; junction bases with no gene match: 9. The V gene's germline CDR1 is MDHEN and CDR2 SYDVKM. CDR3: CASSSTGRRGYGYTF. In DNA form, the CDR3 reads TGTGCCAGCAGTTCGACAGGGCGAAGGGGCTATGGCTACACCTTC.

The chain joins TRBV10-1 to TRBJ2-1; no reliable D call. V was clipped by 0 bases and J by 4 bases, with 7 bases between them. Germline loops: CDR1 WNHNN, CDR2 SYGVQD (reference sequence). The CDR3 is made up of 14 amino acids. Here the CDR3 DNA reads TGCGCCAGCAGTGAGTCGCAGGTATACAATGAGCAGTTCTTC. It yields the protein CASSESQVYNEQFF.

The rearrangement joins TRBV4-2 to TRBJ1-2; TRBD1 matches at 8 bases. The CDR3 runs 16 residues. Germline V lookup: CDR1 LGHNA, CDR2 YNFKEQ. With V trimmed by 1 base and J by 4 bases, 8 bases remained unmatched. CDR3 in amino acids: CASSQAYRQGSYGYTF. CDR3 DNA: TGTGCCAGCAGCCAAGCCTACCGACAGGGGAGCTATGGCTACACCTTC.

J is TRBJ2-2 and V is TRBV2, with 9 nucleotides matching TRBD2. V trimming: 4 bases; J trimming: 7 bases; junction bases outside the gene matches: 4. Germline V gene lookup returns CDR1 SNHLY and CDR2 FYNNEI. This CDR3 comprises 14 residues. The CDR3 protein is CASSVSGRNGELFF. CDR3 sequence (DNA): TGTGCCAGCAGTGTGAGCGGGAGGAACGGGGAGCTGTTTTTT.

The rearrangement links TRBV27 to TRBJ1-1, with a tentative D call TRBD1 (5 bases). CDR1 and CDR2 (germline): MNHEY, SMNVEV (reference sequence). V dropped 10 bases and J dropped 2 bases, with 20 bases sitting between them. The CDR3 covers 15 residues. The chain's CDR3 is CATANLGQGNTEAFF. In DNA form, the CDR3 reads TGTGCCACCGCCAATCTCGGGCAGGGTAACACTGAAGCTTTCTTT.

The chain has TRBV15 and TRBJ1-2; 10 positions agree with TRBD1. The CDR3 extends over 19 amino acids. The germline CDR1 and CDR2 sequences are LNHNV and YYDKDF (reference sequence). The trim removed 3 bases at V and 4 bases at J, leaving 17 bases unmatched. CDR3 region: CATSSSFISGQGPTYGYTF. The CDR3 DNA sequence: TGTGCCACCAGCAGCTCTTTTATTTCGGGACAGGGGCCTACCTATGGCTACACCTTC.

The gene calls are TRBV6-6 and TRBJ2-1; 7 bases match TRBD2. Losses at the gene ends were 6 bases for V and 7 bases for J; bases not matched to a gene: 9. The CDR3 is made up of 14 amino acids. Germline CDR1 MNHNY, CDR2 SVGAGI (reference sequence). The CDR3 DNA is TGTGCCAGCAGCCGACCTAGCGGAGAGAATGAGCAGTTCTTC. It translates to CASSRPSGENEQFF.

The chain couples TRBV15 to TRBJ1-5, with TRBD1 identical over 8 bases. The CDR3 has 15 residues. The V gene end was trimmed by 8 bases and the J gene end by 5 bases; junction bases not matched to a gene: 11. CDR1 and CDR2 from the germline V gene are LNHNV and YYDKDF (reference sequence). CDR3: CATSLSGGRDQPQHF. Here the CDR3 DNA reads TGTGCCACCTCCTTGTCAGGGGGCAGGGATCAGCCCCAGCATTTT.

V and J are TRBV6-5 and TRBJ2-1, with TRBD2 matching 12 bases. Germline trimming cut 5 bases from V and 7 bases from J; bases unmatched to any gene: 6. The CDR3 consists of 15 residues. The V gene's germline CDR1 is MNHEY and CDR2 SVGAGI. The CDR3 here is CASSPQTSGGNEQFF. The DNA for the CDR3 is TGTGCCAGCAGTCCCCAGACTAGCGGGGGTAATGAGCAGTTCTTC.

To note about this clone: Other DNA sequences of this sample code for an identical CDR3. The rearrangement links TRBV28 to TRBJ1-2; D may be TRBD1 (5 bases). V was pared by 5 bases and J by 4 bases, with 8 bases between. The CDR3 has 12 residues. Germline V gene data show CDR1 as MDHEN and CDR2 as SYDVKM. As DNA, the CDR3 is TGTGCCAGCAGTCCCAGGGCCTATGGCTACACCTTC. Translated: CASSPRAYGYTF.

The genes are TRBV7-3 and TRBJ2-2; the match to TRBD2 covers 7 bases. This CDR3 contains 14 residues. Germline V gene data show CDR1 as SGHTA and CDR2 as FQGTGA. J lost 2 bases, V lost 6 bases, and 3 bases had no gene match. The CDR3, as DNA: TGTGCCAGCAGACAGACTAGCAACACCGGGGAGCTGTTTTTT. Protein: CASRQTSNTGELFF.

This clone appeared a single time. V usage is TRBV9 and J usage is TRBJ2-3; possibly TRBD1 for D (5 bases). Trimming pared 3 bases from V and 4 bases from J, leaving 9 bases between. The CDR3 has 13 residues. Per germline, CDR1 SGDLS and CDR2 YYNGEE. CDR3 protein: CASSAQGADTQYF. Here the CDR3 DNA reads TGTGCCAGCAGCGCCCAGGGCGCAGATACGCAGTATTTT.

The chain has TRBV30 and TRBJ2-7; D remains ambiguous. CDR1 is GTSNPN, CDR2 SVGIG, per germline (reference sequence). The CDR3 extends over 11 amino acids. V gave up 3 bases and J gave up 1 base, with 4 bases separating them. DNA of the CDR3: TGTGCCTGGAGGCGATCCTACGAGCAGTACTTC. This translates into CAWRRSYEQYF.

The chain is built from TRBV27 and TRBJ2-1; D might be TRBD2 (7 bases). V lost 2 bases, J lost 9 bases, and 14 bases lay in between. The CDR3 sequence is 14 residues long. The germline gives CDR1 MNHEY, CDR2 SMNVEV (reference sequence). The CDR3 reads CASSLRPGGGEQFF. The CDR3 nucleotides read TGTGCCAGCAGTTTACGCCCGGGGGGCGGTGAGCAGTTCTTC.

The chain links TRBV24-1 to TRBJ1-2; a weak D match, TRBD1 (6 bases). Trimming cost V 0 bases and J 8 bases, with 9 bases left between them. From germline, CDR1 is KGHDR and CDR2 SFDVKD. The CDR3 is made up of 13 amino acids. The CDR3 region has the DNA TGTGCCACCAGTGATTTGACAGGGATGGGCTACACCTTC. Translated, it gives CATSDLTGMGYTF.

This chain joins TRBV5-5 and TRBJ2-7; D call uncertain. This CDR3 is 12 amino acids long. The V end lost 4 bases, the J end lost 4 bases, and 9 bases lay between the germline ends. CDR1 SGHKS and CDR2 YYEKEE come from the germline V gene (reference sequence). CDR3 sequence: CASSPPGYEQYF. CDR3 DNA sequence: TGTGCCAGCAGCCCACCCGGTTACGAGCAGTACTTC.

The rearrangement links TRBV10-1 to TRBJ1-1, with 8 positions matching TRBD1. J was trimmed by 10 bases and V by 5 bases; bases with no gene match: 9. CDR3 length: 13 amino acids. CDR1 WNHNN and CDR2 SYGVQD come from the germline V gene (reference sequence). The CDR3, as DNA: TGCGCCAGCAGTTTGGACAGGGATGCGCGAGCTTTCTTT. Its translation: CASSLDRDARAFF.

The V and J genes are TRBV19 and TRBJ2-1, with D perhaps matching TRBD2 (6 bases). V was cut by 6 bases and J by 5 bases, with 20 bases left in between. Germline assignment: CDR1 LNHDA and CDR2 SQIVND (reference sequence). The CDR3 loop spans 16 amino acids. The CDR3 here is CASSPLGTGVDNEQFF. Written as DNA, the CDR3 is TGTGCCAGTAGCCCATTGGGAACGGGAGTGGACAATGAGCAGTTCTTC.

This clone came up once. The V call is TRBV3-1 (or the pseudogene TRBV3-2), the J call TRBJ2-1, with 12 bases fitting TRBD2. The ends lost 4 bases at V and 7 bases at J; junction bases unmatched: 14. From germline, CDR1 is LGHDT and CDR2 YNNKEL (reference sequence). The CDR3 consists of 18 residues. CDR3 sequence: CASSRLPGLAGPGNEQFF. CDR3 nucleotides: TGTGCCAGCAGCCGCCTCCCGGGACTAGCGGGTCCCGGGAATGAGCAGTTCTTC.

V is TRBV19 and J is TRBJ2-2; 9 positions match TRBD1. The CDR3 length is 16 residues. Trimming at V came to 4 bases and at J to 4 bases, leaving 7 bases not matched to a gene. In germline, CDR1 is LNHDA, CDR2 SQIVND (reference sequence). The CDR3 DNA reads TGTGCCAGTAGTACTACAGGGGGCGTGGGCACCGGGGAGCTGTTTTTT. This gives the protein CASSTTGGVGTGELFF.

This clone was detected only once. The chain combines TRBV12-5 with TRBJ1-1, with 7 bases lining up with TRBD1. The CDR3 totals 14 residues. CDR1 and CDR2 (germline): LGHNT, FRNRAP. Losses at the gene ends were 1 base for V and 5 bases for J; bases not matched to a gene: 4. The CDR3 region is CASGLGQGGTEAFF. CDR3 nucleotide sequence: TGTGCTAGTGGTTTGGGACAGGGTGGGACTGAAGCTTTCTTT.

V usage is TRBV7-9 and J usage is TRBJ2-2; 8 nucleotides align to TRBD1. This CDR3 has 16 residues. J gave up 5 bases and V 5 bases, and 10 bases lay outside the gene matches. Per germline, CDR1 SEHNR and CDR2 FQNEAQ (reference sequence). The CDR3 region is CASSRGTGGGTGELFF. For the CDR3, the DNA is TGTGCCAGCAGCCGTGGGACAGGAGGAGGAACCGGGGAGCTGTTTTTT.

This chain uses TRBV10-1 with TRBJ2-3, with D perhaps matching TRBD1 (5 bases). V lost 0 bases and J 4 bases, leaving 8 bases between the germline ends. The CDR3 has 14 amino acids. The germline CDR1 and CDR2 sequences are WNHNN and SYGVQD (reference sequence). The chain's CDR3 is CASSESRASDTQYF. CDR3 DNA sequence: TGCGCCAGCAGTGAGTCCAGGGCGTCAGATACGCAGTATTTT.